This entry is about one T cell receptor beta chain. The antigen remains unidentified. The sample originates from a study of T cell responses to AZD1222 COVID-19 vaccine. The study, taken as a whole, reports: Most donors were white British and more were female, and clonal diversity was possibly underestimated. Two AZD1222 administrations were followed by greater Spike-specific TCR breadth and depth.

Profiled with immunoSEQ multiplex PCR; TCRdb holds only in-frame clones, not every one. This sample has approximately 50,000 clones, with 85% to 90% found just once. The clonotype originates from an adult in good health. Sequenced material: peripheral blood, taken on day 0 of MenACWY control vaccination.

CDR3 coding DNA: TGTGCCAGTAGTACCCGCCGCCTTACAGGGGATGGCTACACCTTC. Translation gives CASSTRRLTGDGYTF. The chain combines TRBV19 with TRBJ1-2, with 7 bases matching TRBD1. Germline trimming cut 4 bases from V and 6 bases from J; bases unmatched to any gene: 11. The CDR3 sequence is 15 residues long. Germline V lookup: CDR1 LNHDA, CDR2 SQIVND (reference sequence).